Listed here are 12 T cell receptor beta chains from one sample, sequenced in a study of regulatory T cells in long-lasting Graves disease. CDR3 regions were amplified by Arm-PCR using iRepertoire HTBI primers to build TCR beta libraries. TCRdb re-derived calls from the multiplex PCR reads in MiXCR, one entry per CDR3 protein. There are approximately 400,000 distinct CDR3 sequences in the sample; 12% occur only once, and approximately 17% lies in the top ten. Time point indicated: newly diagnosed GD, antithyroid drugs for less than 3 months. From PBMCs, RNA was extracted and then used to make the TCR library. The same data also went into a second study, on T cells in Graves' hyperthyroidism and ophthalmopathy.

Sequencing used peripheral blood mononuclear cells (PBMCs), obtained at new diagnosis, from a patient treated with antithyroid drugs. The receptors originated from a woman younger than 30 with Graves disease.

This clonotype occurred many times. The chain carries TRBV6-2 or TRBV6-3 and TRBJ1-2; D is unresolved. The CDR3 runs to 17 residues. V was shortened by 4 bases and J by 0 bases, with 18 bases between the two germline ends. Germline values: CDR1 MNHEY, CDR2 SVGEGT. The CDR3 protein is CASSSRHSLLTNYGYTF. CDR3 DNA: TGTGCCAGCAGTTCAAGGCACAGTCTTCTGACTAACTATGGCTACACCTTC.

This clonotype was recorded a few times. The chain has TRBV9 and TRBJ1-3, with D perhaps TRBD1 (5 bases). The V gene lost 0 bases and the J gene lost 0 bases, with 10 bases spanning the gap. CDR3 length: 16 residues. Germline values: CDR1 SGDLS, CDR2 YYNGEE. DNA for the CDR3: TGTGCCAGCAGCGTAGCAGGGAGGATCTCTGGAAACACCATATATTTT. Translation: CASSVAGRISGNTIYF. Supplemented by reference TRBV9 and TRBJ1-3, the full variable domain reads DSGVTQTPKHLITATGQRVTLRCSPRSGDLSVYWYQQSLDQGLQFLIQYYNGEERAKGNILERFSAQQFPDLHSELNLSSLELGDSALYFCASSVAGRISGNTIYFGEGSWLTVV.

This clonotype came up many times. The chain links TRBV11-2 to TRBJ1-1; no reliable D call. This CDR3 is 16 amino acids long. Germline V gene sequence: CDR1 SGHAT, CDR2 FQNNGV. The ends were cut back, 4 bases at V and 6 bases at J, with 21 bases in the middle. The CDR3 here is CASSYPSGPIKAEAFF. The CDR3 DNA reads TGTGCCAGCAGCTATCCGTCAGGCCCTATCAAGGCTGAAGCTTTCTTT.

The genes are TRBV20-1 and TRBJ1-3, with D uncertain. Trimming took 3 bases from V and 0 from J, leaving 9 bases between them. The CDR3 is made up of 14 amino acids. From germline, CDR1 is DFQATT and CDR2 SNEGSKA (reference sequence). CDR3 loop: CSASVYNSGNTIYF. The CDR3 nucleotides read TGCAGTGCTAGCGTGTACAACTCTGGAAACACCATATATTTT.

This clonotype was seen more than once but under ten times. V is TRBV18 and J is TRBJ1-3, with TRBD1 as a possible D gene (5 bases). The CDR3 is made up of 13 amino acids. The germline V gene has CDR1 KGHSH and CDR2 LQKENI. V lost 9 bases, J lost 0 bases, and 9 bases lay in between. CDR3 coding DNA: TGTGCCAGTCGACAGTCCTCTGGAAACACCATATATTTT. Translating it yields CASRQSSGNTIYF. Using reference TRBV18 and TRBJ1-3 for the parts outside the CDR3, the full variable domain is NAGVMQNPRHLVRRRGQEARLRCSPMKGHSHVYWYRQLPEEGLKFMVYLQKENIIDESGMPKERFSAEFPKEGPSILRIQQVVRGDSAAYFCASRQSSGNTIYFGEGSWLTVV.

V and J are TRBV11-2 and TRBJ2-3; 13 positions match TRBD2. The J call is doubtful: the DNA matches TRBJ2-1 better. The CDR3 consists of 15 residues. The V gene's germline CDR1 is SGHAT and CDR2 FQNNGV. The CDR3 bases are TGTGCCAGCAGCGGCGGACTAGCGGGGGACAATGAGCAGTTCTTC. Its translation is CASSGGLAGDNEQFF.

This chain connects TRBV28 to TRBJ2-3; D possibly corresponds to TRBD2 (6 bases). V lost 3 bases, J lost 5 bases, and 18 bases lay in between. The V gene's germline CDR1 is MDHEN and CDR2 SYDVKM. The CDR3 has 16 amino acids. This chain's CDR3 is CASSLRPGRGIDTQYF. For the CDR3, the DNA is TGTGCCAGCAGTTTGCGACCGGGACGGGGGATAGATACGCAGTATTTT.

In this sample, this clonotype turned up a few times. The chain couples TRBV4-3 to TRBJ1-1, with D tentatively TRBD1 (5 bases). The CDR3 is 14 residues long. Trimming removed 0 bases at V and 5 bases at J, with 10 bases between. Germline CDR1 is LGHNA and CDR2 is YSLEER. The CDR3 DNA sequence: TGCGCCAGCAGCCAAGAAAGGGGTGGGACTGAAGCTTTCTTT. Protein: CASSQERGGTEAFF.

This clonotype was recorded many times. The V gene is TRBV19, the J gene TRBJ1-4; TRBD1 matches at 9 bases. CDR1 and CDR2 from the germline V gene are LNHDA and SQIVND (reference sequence). After removal of 6 bases from V and 1 base from J, the junction contained 6 bases not matched to a gene. The CDR3 totals 16 residues. The DNA for the CDR3 is TGTGCCAGTAGCCATGGACAGGGGATAACTAATGAAAAACTGTTTTTT. As protein: CASSHGQGITNEKLFF.

This clonotype has ten or more counts. The chain employs TRBV28 and TRBJ2-7; possible D gene TRBD1, 7 bases. Germline V gene lookup returns CDR1 MDHEN and CDR2 SYDVKM. The CDR3 sequence is 15 residues long. The V end lost 5 bases, the J end lost 5 bases, and 19 bases lay between the germline ends. CDR3 amino acids: CASSTRTGPGDEQYV. The CDR3 coding sequence is TGTGCCAGCAGTACCCGGACAGGCCCGGGGGACGAGCAGTACGTC.

The J gene is TRBJ1-3, the V gene TRBV19; D possibly corresponds to TRBD1 (6 bases). The CDR3 has 15 residues. With 6 bases removed from V and 2 bases from J, the gap between germline ends came to 14 bases. The germline V gene encodes CDR1 LNHDA and CDR2 SQIVND (reference sequence). The CDR3 loop reads CASRPDRSTGNTIYF. CDR3 nucleotides: TGTGCCAGTAGACCGGACAGAAGTACTGGAAACACCATATATTTT. Supplemented by reference TRBV19 and TRBJ1-3, the full variable domain reads DGGITQSPKYLFRKEGQNVTLSCEQNLNHDAMYWYRQDPGQGLRLIYYSQIVNDFQKGDIAEGYSVSREKKESFPLTVTSAQKNPTAFYLCASRPDRSTGNTIYFGEGSWLTVV.

This clonotype was counted ten times or more. CDR3 in DNA: TGTGCCAGCTCACAGGACAACCTCCAAGAGACCCAGTACTTC. As protein: CASSQDNLQETQYF. This chain links TRBV18 with TRBJ2-5, with TRBD1 as a possible D gene (5 bases). Germline V gene data show CDR1 as KGHSH and CDR2 as LQKENI. The germline V and J ends were trimmed by 4 bases and 1 base, with 10 bases remaining between them. This CDR3 contains 14 residues. The whole variable domain, remainder taken from reference TRBV18 and TRBJ2-5, is NAGVMQNPRHLVRRRGQEARLRCSPMKGHSHVYWYRQLPEEGLKFMVYLQKENIIDESGMPKERFSAEFPKEGPSILRIQQVVRGDSAAYFCASSQDNLQETQYFGPGTRLLVL.